This TCR beta chain was found in a study of T cell repertoires in cytomegalovirus infection. Study as a whole: Public signatures in TCR beta pointed to CMV infection and matching HLA type.

Each CDR3 protein is one row after TCRdb ran MiXCR on the reads. The sample has 300,000 to 450,000 distinct CDR3 sequences, 15% to 20% seen once. This clonotype was counted at least ten times. Antigen specificity is unknown. V lost 4 bases and J 2 bases, leaving 8 bases between the germline ends. The CDR3 sequence is 13 residues long. The germline V gene encodes CDR1 MGHRA and CDR2 YSYEKL. Study-level findings and limits: CMV-specific TCR beta clonotypes restricted by HLA-C were the ones dominating the ex vivo response.

This receptor was obtained from a human donor in good health (CMV status not recorded). Some clones in this sample may be carry-over from other donors' samples. V is TRBV4-1 and J is TRBJ2-5; D is undetermined. The sequencing input was PBMCs. The CDR3 DNA sequence: TGCGCCAGCAGCCTAAATCCGCAAGAGACCCAGTACTTC. Translation gives CASSLNPQETQYF.